This TCR beta chain was profiled in a study of T cell changes during pregnancy in multiple sclerosis (dated by TCRdb to about 2019). Regarding the research as a whole: The study examined how the T cell repertoire changed over the course of pregnancy in women with multiple sclerosis.

CDR1 and CDR2 were assigned from the germline V gene (reference sequence) as LNHDA and SQIVND. Clipping removes 3 bases from V and 2 bases from J, with 5 as the unmatched junction base count. The cysteine opens and the phenylalanine closes a CDR3 of 16 amino acids. Here the CDR3 DNA is all that survives: 48 bases in frame from base 1. The library was obtained by the immunoSEQ multiplex PCR assay. TCRdb took over this immuneACCESS table, retaining in-frame rearrangements with V and J assigned. Such tables are incomplete; in checked studies, under half of the missing clones stem from an unresolved V gene, and the remainder is unexplained. The sample table shows 90,000 to 150,000 clones, and approximately 93% are seen once. The ten biggest clones cover roughly 6.2% of the sample. Regarding this clone: Its antigen is unknown. It has no much larger one-base neighbor in the sample; base qualities were not kept.

The clonotype originates from a female donor with multiple sclerosis, enrolled in a pregnancy study. This specimen consisted of peripheral blood, obtained before pregnancy. The sequence links TRBV19 to TRBJ2-2; a stretch of 8 junction bases matches TRBD1. The DNA reads TGTGCCAGTAGTATCCCGCAGGGGGCTAACACCGGGGAGCTGTTTTTT. It translates to CASSIPQGANTGELFF.